This entry is about one TCR beta chain. The data belong to a study of blood T cell repertoires in COVID-19. Study-level information: From the United States, Italy and Spain came samples of acute and convalescent COVID-19. From T cells, B-cell-depleted T cells, or PBMCs came the material, which was cDNA or gDNA.

Enrollment of patients from Seattle took place during active infection, with longitudinal follow-up. The CDR3 has 16 amino acids. CDR1 KGHSH and CDR2 LQKENI come from the germline V gene. V gave up 4 bases and J gave up 7 bases; unmatched junction bases: 12. Sequencing used immunoSEQ multiplex PCR; TCRdb keeps in-frame clones, though not all of them. The repertoire includes some 140,000 clones, 70% to 90% of them detected once, and around 0.63% sits in the top ten. The rearrangement uses TRBV18 and TRBJ2-1, with TRBD1 identical over 8 bases. The sequenced material came from peripheral blood. This TCR was recovered from a man in his fifties or sixties with COVID-19, enrolled during active disease. Here the CDR3 reads CASSRYKTGEENEQFF. The CDR3 DNA reads as TGTGCCAGCTCACGTTATAAGACAGGGGAAGAGAATGAGCAGTTCTTC. Together with reference TRBV18 and TRBJ2-1, the CDR3 gives the full variable domain: NAGVMQNPRHLVRRRGQEARLRCSPMKGHSHVYWYRQLPEEGLKFMVYLQKENIIDESGMPKERFSAEFPKEGPSILRIQQVVRGDSAAYFCASSRYKTGEENEQFFGPGTRLTVL.